A selection of T cell receptor beta chains follows, all from one sample in a study of beta chain features in type 1 diabetes. Sequencing used immunoSEQ multiplex PCR; TCRdb keeps in-frame clones, though not all of them. The repertoire has about 170,000 clones, around 8% of them found once; the top ten carry about 1%. Sequencing used central memory CD4+ T cells from blood. Receptors originate from a middle-aged woman with type 1 diabetes. The CDR3 runs from the conserved cysteine through the conserved F or W.

J gene	V gene	CDR3 protein
TRBJ2-5	TRBV27	CASSLAAGEETQYF
TRBJ1-1	TRBV28	CASSLGRIRTEAFF
TRBJ1-1	TRBV7-2	CASSPSREAAYTEAFF
TRBJ2-7	TRBV10-3	CAISKTGRGPEQYF
TRBJ1-5	TRBV18	CASSPGEAQPQHF
TRBJ2-5	TRBV2	CASSEHRQETQYF
TRBJ2-7	TRBV4-1	CASSQGMEQYF
TRBJ2-7	TRBV4-3	CASSLLRGQDLYEQYF
TRBJ1-6	TRBV7-2	CASSFLGGRSSPLHF
TRBJ2-5	TRBV9	CASSAMTSGGQETQYF
TRBJ2-5	TRBV5-4	CASSRSGTGALLKTQYF
TRBJ2-5	TRBV9	CASSVDERETQYF
TRBJ2-1	TRBV5-4	CASSLTSGSNNEQFF
TRBJ1-2	TRBV9	CASSVQGGGIGYTF
TRBJ2-1	TRBV7-3	CASSPHGTGRNEQFF
TRBJ2-6	TRBV19	CASSIWRNSGANVLTF
TRBJ2-3	TRBV18	CASSVQGADTQYF
TRBJ2-5	TRBV28	CASITGAQGKETQYF
TRBJ1-2	TRBV6-5	CASSSTLGYTF
TRBJ1-2	TRBV6-1	CASSEGAVNYGYTF
TRBJ2-2	TRBV18	CASSSEREWNTGELFF
TRBJ1-5	TRBV28	CASSSAGFLNQPQHF
TRBJ1-5	TRBV19	CASSSTGEQPQHF
TRBJ2-5	TRBV30	CAWSVRQGHPQYF
TRBJ1-5	TRBV6-4	CASSEQGGQPQHF
TRBJ1-3	TRBV4-3	CASSQGMTGTGNTIYF
TRBJ1-2	TRBV19	CASSYTRDGYTF
TRBJ2-7	TRBV30	CAVQGFAYEQYF
TRBJ2-7	TRBV7-9	CASSFKGQGFYEQYF
TRBJ1-5	TRBV5-1	CASSSTGDSNQPQHF
TRBJ2-3	TRBV9	CASSAGTSGGVMQYF
TRBJ1-2	TRBV7-9	CASSSGGTAYGYTF
TRBJ1-5	TRBV30	CAWSDSQGQPQHF
TRBJ1-5	TRBV28	CASSLWQGARTQHF
TRBJ1-1	TRBV27	CASSRSTGLNTEAFF
TRBJ1-5	TRBV4-2	CASSQETGPPYQPQHF
TRBJ2-7	TRBV7-2	CASSFAARKREQYF
TRBJ1-6	TRBV28	CATDRVNYNSPLHF
TRBJ2-5	TRBV30	CAWRGRYWAQETQYF
TRBJ1-2	TRBV19	CASSNQYYGYTF
TRBJ2-2	TRBV6-6	CASSFDRGSTGELFF
TRBJ1-2	TRBV7-8	CASSPRDRANYGYTF
TRBJ2-7	TRBV5-1	CASSHGQQNYEQYF
TRBJ1-5	TRBV9	CASSASGTAYQPQHF
TRBJ1-2	TRBV30	CAWRPTGVPNYGYTF
TRBJ1-2	TRBV30	CAWTPGENYGYTF
TRBJ1-6	TRBV21-1	CASSTRRYNSPLHF